The clone carrying this TCR beta chain has just a few counts. The record originates from a study of T cell changes during pregnancy in multiple sclerosis. The table came from immunoSEQ multiplex PCR; TCRdb's copy has only in-frame clones and leaves some out. The sample lists more than 35,000 clones; under 95% were seen once. The TCR sequence derives from a female donor in good health, enrolled as a control in a pregnancy study. The sequencing used CD4+ T cells from peripheral blood mononuclear cells, collected in the third trimester of pregnancy.

CDR3: CAISESQNTGELFF. Written as DNA, the CDR3 is TGTGCCATCAGTGAATCCCAGAACACCGGGGAGCTGTTTTTT. This chain uses TRBV10-3 with TRBJ2-2; D not certain. Looked up from germline, CDR1 is ENHRY and CDR2 is SYGVKD. V was cut by 3 bases and J by 1 base, with 6 bases left in between. The CDR3 has 14 residues.